This TCR beta chain was obtained from a study of shared clonotypes between healthy human individuals. The CDR3 runs 17 residues. The V gene lost 2 bases and the J gene lost 2 bases, with 16 bases spanning the gap. The germline V gene encodes CDR1 SEHNR and CDR2 FQNEAQ (reference sequence). The data were produced by immunoSEQ multiplex PCR, yet TCRdb's version contains in-frame clones alone and is incomplete. This table holds 450,000 or so clones, 77% found once. The source material was PBMCs. The chain uses TRBV7-9 and TRBJ2-1; D not certain. The clonotype was recovered from a woman in her thirties or forties in good health. Some clones in this sample may be carry-over from other donors' samples. The CDR3 loop reads CASSLRSARKTYNEQFF. CDR3 DNA sequence: TGTGCCAGCAGCTTAAGATCAGCGCGGAAAACCTACAATGAGCAGTTCTTC.